This T cell receptor (beta chain) was recorded in a study of blood T cell repertoires in COVID-19 (dated by TCRdb to 2020 to 2021). General notes on the study: Collaborator samples came from the United States, Italy and Spain and covered acute and convalescent phases of COVID-19. The material from the prospective study consisted of cDNA or gDNA derived from T cells, B-cell-depleted T cells, or PBMCs. The dataset comprised deeply sampled blood TCRbeta repertoires from subjects exposed to, actively infected with, or recovered from COVID-19. The repertoires were released in a freely available public database intended as a resource for research on the immune response to SARS-CoV-2. The samples were drawn from the first 160 participants of the ongoing ImmuneRACE study and from 1,254 subjects provided by 6 global collaborators. Nearly every sample came with metadata listing a de-identified subject ID, COVID-19 status, age in years and sex. Where available, HLA class I and class II types were taken from metadata supplied by the sample provider and were not determined by assay-based typing. Broad study findings and their caveats: Clinical and demographic metadata were provided uncurated, with the amount varying by source and participant.

Participants in the prospective study were enrolled through a virtual design, were aged about 18 to 100 years, and lived in about 25 United States geographic areas. In the prospective study, cohorts were assigned on the basis of participant-reported clinical history obtained from a screening survey and a study questionnaire. Recovered participants in ImmuneRACE Cohort 3 were defined by two consecutive negative NP/OP PCR tests, clearance by a healthcare professional, or resolution of symptoms. In the prospective study, whole blood, serum and a nasopharyngeal or oropharyngeal swab were collected from each participant by mobile phlebotomists. Prospective study participants could optionally give additional blood draws and questionnaires over a roughly 2-month period. Blood samples from the prospective study were shipped frozen or at room temperature prior to DNA extraction. With respect to this clone: The antigen it recognizes is unknown. It has no much larger one-base neighbor in the sample; base qualities were not kept.

Inclusive of the bounding cysteine and phenylalanine, the CDR3 is 15 residues long. The entry retains the CDR3 DNA only, 45 bases that are in frame from base 1. The germline V gene gives CDR1 as SGDLS and CDR2 as YYNGEE. V trim: 4 bases; J trim: 3 bases; unmatched bases: 4. The immunoSEQ Assay, a bias-controlled multiplex PCR, was used to amplify TCRbeta CDR3 regions from genomic DNA. On the study's bioinformatics: The number of nucleated cells in each sample was estimated by amplification of reference gene primers within the assay. To quantify the absolute abundance of each unique TCRbeta CDR3 rearrangement, sequence reads were collapsed and filtered. Productive Simpson clonality was computed per sample as the square root of Simpson's diversity index over productive rearrangements. TCRdb re-hosts the immuneACCESS table, in-frame sequences only. Its copies lack some clones; in the studies checked, an unresolved V gene accounts for under half of them, and the cause for the rest is not known. The D gene and trimming were derived from the DNA, and the V and J assignments and clone size from that table. The table for this sample lists around 310,000 clones; 88% of them were counted only once. 5% to 6% of the sample is taken by the ten largest.

The sequence came from a young man who had recovered from COVID-19. Source material: PBMCs or T cells enriched from blood (not recorded which). The rearranged chain carries TRBV9 and TRBJ2-3, with 11 bases aligning to TRBD2. The CDR3 protein is CASSPSGGLTDTQYF. The nucleotide sequence reads TGTGCCAGCAGCCCTAGCGGGGGGTTGACAGATACGCAGTATTTT.